This T cell receptor beta chain was observed in a study of CD8+ T cells in alopecia areata. Study-wide context: C3H/HeJ graft donors with spontaneous alopecia, aged about 6-12 months, supplied skin that was transplanted onto female C3H/HeJ mice aged roughly 7-11 weeks. General study points: Compared with normal scalp, lesional scalp had higher clonality and more expanded CD8+ clones.

Deletions cut 5 bases from V and 0 bases from J, with 15 bases between. Germline CDR1 reads NSHNY; CDR2 reads SYGAGN. CDR3 length: 15 residues. This clone was detected only a few times. The antigen remains undetermined. Gene names are mouse gene names. The CDR3 goes on 4 residues after the read ends, and that part is filled in from the germline J gene. Using CD4, CD8alpha, NKG2D, NKG2ACE and other markers, pooled cutaneous lymph node cells were sorted. Sequencing relied on a cDNA template that was reverse transcribed from extracted RNA. Clones were read by immunoSEQ multiplex PCR, and TCRdb kept only the in-frame ones, dropping some. Altogether over 250,000 clones were found in the sample, and no singletons occur.

The genes are TRBV13-1 and TRBJ2-7, with a possible D match to TRBD1 (7 bases). The receptor was derived from a C3H/HeJ mouse with alopecia areata. The strain's MHC: H2-k. Material: CD4+ T cells sorted from a lymph node. The CDR3 sequence: CASSPPRGDSYEQYF. The covered CDR3 bases are TGTGCCAGCAGCCCCCCCAGGGGGGACTCCTAT.